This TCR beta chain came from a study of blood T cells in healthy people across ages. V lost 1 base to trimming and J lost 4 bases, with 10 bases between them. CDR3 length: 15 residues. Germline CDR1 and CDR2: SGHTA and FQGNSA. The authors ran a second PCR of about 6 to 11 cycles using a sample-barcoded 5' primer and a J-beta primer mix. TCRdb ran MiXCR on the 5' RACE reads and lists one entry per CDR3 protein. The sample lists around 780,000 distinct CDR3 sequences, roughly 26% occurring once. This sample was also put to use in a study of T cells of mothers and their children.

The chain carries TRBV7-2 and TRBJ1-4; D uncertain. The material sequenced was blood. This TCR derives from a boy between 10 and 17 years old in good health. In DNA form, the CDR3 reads TGTGCCAGCAGCTTAGTAGGGCCAGTTAATGAAAAACTGTTTTTT. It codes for CASSLVGPVNEKLFF. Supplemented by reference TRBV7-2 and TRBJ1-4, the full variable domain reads GAGVSQSPSNKVTEKGKDVELRCDPISGHTALYWYRQSLGQGLEFLIYFQGNSAPDKSGLPSDRFSAERTGGSVSTLTIQRTQQEDSAVYLCASSLVGPVNEKLFFGSGTQLSVL.